This TCR beta chain was observed in a study of T cells in Graves' hyperthyroidism and ophthalmopathy. Findings of the study overall: In the analysis, a 13 V-J model separated ophthalmopathy from stable hyperthyroidism.

Uncontrolled infection, other autoimmune disease, pregnancy and lactation each barred patients from inclusion. This clonotype has a count of ten or more. The antigen remains unidentified. The CDR3 extends over 13 amino acids. Trimming pared 2 bases from V and 4 bases from J, leaving 6 bases between. RNA transcripts yielded amplified TCR beta CDR3 regions. First-round RT-PCR of the TCR CDR3 relied on the HTBI primer set. TCRdb itself ran the multiplex PCR reads through MiXCR, one entry per CDR3 protein. Seen here are about 350,000 distinct CDR3 sequences, around 18% observed once, and the top ten hold around a sixth.

The TCR sequence derives from a woman aged 40 to 50 with Graves' ophthalmopathy. The chain carries TRBV12-3 or TRBV12-4 and TRBJ1-5; D gene uncertain. The sample consisted of blood. The CDR3 DNA is TGTGCCAGCAGTTTACGAGGGAATCAGCCCCAGCATTTT. It encodes CASSLRGNQPQHF.